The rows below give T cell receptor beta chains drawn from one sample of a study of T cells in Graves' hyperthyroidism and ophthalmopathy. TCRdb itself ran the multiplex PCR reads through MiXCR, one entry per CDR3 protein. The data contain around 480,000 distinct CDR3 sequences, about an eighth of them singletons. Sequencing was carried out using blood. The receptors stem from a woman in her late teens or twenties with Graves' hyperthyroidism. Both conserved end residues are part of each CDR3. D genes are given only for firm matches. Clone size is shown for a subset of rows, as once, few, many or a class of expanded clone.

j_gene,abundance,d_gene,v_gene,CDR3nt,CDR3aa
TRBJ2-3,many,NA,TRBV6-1,TGTGCCAGCAGTGCCTCTAGCGCCAATTTGGCAGATACGCAGTATTTT,CASSASSANLADTQYF
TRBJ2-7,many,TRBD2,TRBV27,TGTGCCAGCACGCCAGGACGCGGGAGCGGGAACGAGCAGTACTTC,CASTPGRGSGNEQYF
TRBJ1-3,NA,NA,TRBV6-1,TGTGCCAGCGTCGGGATCTCTGGAAACACCATATATTTT,CASVGISGNTIYF
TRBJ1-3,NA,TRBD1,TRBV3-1,TGTGCCAGCAGCTCAGTCCCGGGACAGGGGGCGTCTGGAAACACCATATATTTT,CASSSVPGQGASGNTIYF
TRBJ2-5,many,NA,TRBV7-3,TGTGCCAGCAGCCCCTCGGCGGGGGCCGGGGAGACCCAGTACTTC,CASSPSAGAGETQYF
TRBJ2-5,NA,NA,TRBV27,TGTGCCAGCAGTTTAGTTGTCGGGGCCCAAGAGACCCAGTACTTC,CASSLVVGAQETQYF
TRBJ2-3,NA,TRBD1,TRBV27,TGTGCCAACAGGTACAGGGGACCAGGCGATACGCAGTATTTT,CANRYRGPGDTQYF
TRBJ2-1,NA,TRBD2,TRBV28,TGTGCCAGCAGTATGAGCGGGAACGGGGGCAATGAGCAGTTCTTC,CASSMSGNGGNEQFF
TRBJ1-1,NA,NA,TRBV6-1,TGTGCCAGCAGTCCCCGGACAGAAGTGAACACTGAAGCTTTCTTT,CASSPRTEVNTEAFF
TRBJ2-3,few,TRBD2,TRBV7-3,TGTGCCAGCAGCGCAAGCGGGAGTAGCACAGATACGCAGTATTTT,CASSASGSSTDTQYF
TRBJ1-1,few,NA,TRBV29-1,TGCAGCGTTGAAGATCTAGGGCACACTGAAGCTTTCTTT,CSVEDLGHTEAFF
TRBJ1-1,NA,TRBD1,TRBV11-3,TGTGCCAGCAGCTTAAGTGACAGGGGGCTCACTGAAGCTTTCTTT,CASSLSDRGLTEAFF
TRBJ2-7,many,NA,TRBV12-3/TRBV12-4,TGTGCCAGCAGCTTCACCGGGACCTACGAGCAGTACTTC,CASSFTGTYEQYF
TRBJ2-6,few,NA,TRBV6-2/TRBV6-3,TGTGCCAGCAGTTACTGGGAAAACGCTGGGGCCAACGTCCTGACTTTC,CASSYWENAGANVLTF
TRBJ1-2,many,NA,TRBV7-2,TGTGCCAGCAGCCTCCGGGACAAGAACTATGGCTACACCTTC,CASSLRDKNYGYTF
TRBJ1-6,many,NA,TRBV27,TGTGCCAGCAGTTTAATAACAGAAAATTCACCCCTCCACTTT,CASSLITENSPLHF
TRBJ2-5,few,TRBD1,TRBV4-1,TGCGCCAGCAGCCTCCCCGACAGGGAAGAGACCCAGTACTTC,CASSLPDREETQYF
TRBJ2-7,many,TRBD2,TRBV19,TGTGCCAGTAGCCCGTATAGCGGGAGGCCCTACGAGCAGTACTTC,CASSPYSGRPYEQYF
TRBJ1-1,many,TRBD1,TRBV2,TGTGCCAGCCTAGGGGGCAACACTGAAGCTTTCTTT,CASLGGNTEAFF
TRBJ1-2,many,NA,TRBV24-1,TGTGCCCCCGCCGGACTCTTAGACGGCTACACCTTC,CAPAGLLDGYTF
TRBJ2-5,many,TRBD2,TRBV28,TGTGCCAGCAGTTTAGGGACTAGCGGGAGCCCCTCGTACTTC,CASSLGTSGSPSYF
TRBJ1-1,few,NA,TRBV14,TGTGCCAGCAGCCAAGTAGGGTGGACCACTGAAGCTTTCTTT,CASSQVGWTTEAFF
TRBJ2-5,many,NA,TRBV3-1,TGTGCCAGCAGCCAAGGGGCGGAATCCCAAGAGACCCAGTACTTC,CASSQGAESQETQYF
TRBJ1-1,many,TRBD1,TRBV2,TGTGCCAGCATCGGGACAGGCCTCCTGGGGACTGAAGCTTTCTTT,CASIGTGLLGTEAFF
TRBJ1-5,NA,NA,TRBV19,TGTGCCAGTAGTATTCGCCCCAGGGAAGGCAATCAGCCCCAGCATTTT,CASSIRPREGNQPQHF
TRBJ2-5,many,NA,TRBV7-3,TGTGCCAGCAGTTTGGCTAGCCAAGAGACCCAGTACTTC,CASSLASQETQYF
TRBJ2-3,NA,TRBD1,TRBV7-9,TGTGCCGTTGGGACAGGCAGCACAGATACGCAGTATTTT,CAVGTGSTDTQYF
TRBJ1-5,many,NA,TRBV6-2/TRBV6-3,TGTGCCAGCAGTTCAATACAAGGAACGGGCAATCAGCCCCAGCATTTT,CASSSIQGTGNQPQHF
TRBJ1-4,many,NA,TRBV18,TGTGCCAGCTCACGGGACCGTAATGAAAAACTGTTTTTT,CASSRDRNEKLFF
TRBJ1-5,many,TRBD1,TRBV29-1,TGCAGCGTCCGAACCGGGACAGATAATCAGCCCCAGCATTTT,CSVRTGTDNQPQHF
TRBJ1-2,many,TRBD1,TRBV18,TGTGCCAGCTCACCCGACAGGGAGTATGGCTACACCTTC,CASSPDREYGYTF
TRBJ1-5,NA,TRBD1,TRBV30,TGTGCCTGGAGTGCCCGGACAGGGTTTCAGCCCCAGCATTTT,CAWSARTGFQPQHF
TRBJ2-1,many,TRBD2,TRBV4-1,TGCGCCAGCAGCCAGTCCCAAGCGGGATTCGGGAATGAGCAGTTCTTC,CASSQSQAGFGNEQFF
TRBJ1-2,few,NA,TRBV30,TGTGCCTGGAGGGGGGCGGACTATGGCTACACCTTC,CAWRGADYGYTF
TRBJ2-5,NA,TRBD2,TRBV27,TGTGCCAGCAGAATAGCGGGAGGGAAGGAGACCCAGTACTTC,CASRIAGGKETQYF
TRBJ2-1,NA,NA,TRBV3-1,TGTGCCAGCAGCCAAGACCACCCCCGACCCAATGAGCAGTTCTTC,CASSQDHPRPNEQFF
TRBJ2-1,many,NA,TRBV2,TGTGCCACCACCCTGAAGGGGGTTACCAATGAGCAGTTCTTC,CATTLKGVTNEQFF
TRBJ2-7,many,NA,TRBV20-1,TGCAGTGCTAGGGGAAGCAACGAGCAGTACTTC,CSARGSNEQYF
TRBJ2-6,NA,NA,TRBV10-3,TGTGCCACCGCACCGGGACACGGGGCCAACGTCCTGACTTTC,CATAPGHGANVLTF
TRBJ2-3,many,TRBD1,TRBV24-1,TGTGCCACCGCCAAGACCGGGACAGGGGGCCCAGATACGCAGTATTTT,CATAKTGTGGPDTQYF
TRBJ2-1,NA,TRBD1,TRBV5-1,TGCGCCAGCAGCCCCGGACAGGGGGTCTTTGAGCAGTTCTTC,CASSPGQGVFEQFF
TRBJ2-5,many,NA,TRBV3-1,TGTGCCAGCACCCGGAGGGATGGGCAAGAGACCCAGTACTTC,CASTRRDGQETQYF
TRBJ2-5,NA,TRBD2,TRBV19,TGTGCCAGTAGTCGGGAGTTAGGGACTAGCGGGATGGGAGAGACCCAGTACTTC,CASSRELGTSGMGETQYF
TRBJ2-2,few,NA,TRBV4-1,TGCGCCAGCAGCCAAGATGCGGAGGGGGCGATCACCGGGGAGCTGTTTTTT,CASSQDAEGAITGELFF
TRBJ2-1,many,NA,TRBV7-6,TGTGCCAGCAGCTTTCCCGCGAATGAGCAGTTCTTC,CASSFPANEQFF
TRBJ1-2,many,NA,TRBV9,TGTGCCAGCAGCCCTACAGGAGACTATGGCTACACCTTC,CASSPTGDYGYTF
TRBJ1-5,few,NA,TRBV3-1,TGTGCCAGCAGCCAGGGGGAGATTAGCAATCAGCCCCAGCATTTT,CASSQGEISNQPQHF
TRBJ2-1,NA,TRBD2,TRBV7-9,TGTGCCAGCAGCCCTCTAGCGGGGCCTGCCTACAATGAGCAGTTCTTC,CASSPLAGPAYNEQFF
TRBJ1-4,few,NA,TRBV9,TGTGCCAGCAGCACGCCAACTAATGAAAAACTGTTTTTT,CASSTPTNEKLFF
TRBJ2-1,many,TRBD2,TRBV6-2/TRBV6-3,TGTGCCAGCAGCCCCGGGACTAGCGACTACAATGAGCAGTTCTTC,CASSPGTSDYNEQFF
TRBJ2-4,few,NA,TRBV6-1,TGTGCCAGCAGTCGCGGAGGGGGGAACATTCAGTACTTC,CASSRGGGNIQYF
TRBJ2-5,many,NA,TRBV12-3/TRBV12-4,TGTGCCAGCAGTTTGATCCGTGAGACCCAGTACTTC,CASSLIRETQYF
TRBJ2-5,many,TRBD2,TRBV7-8,TGTGCCAGCAACTATAGCGGGAAAGAGACCCAGTACTTC,CASNYSGKETQYF
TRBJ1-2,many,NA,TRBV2,TGTGCCAGCAGACAGGGATTGAACTATGGCTACACCTTC,CASRQGLNYGYTF
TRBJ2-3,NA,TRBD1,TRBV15,TGTGCCACCAGCAGAGTAGGGACAGGGACAGATACGCAGTATTTT,CATSRVGTGTDTQYF